The rows below give T cell receptor beta chains drawn from one sample of a study of cytomegalovirus exposure and HLA in healthy donors. TCRdb keeps only in-frame clones here, not all; method: immunoSEQ multiplex PCR. The sample holds 90,000 to 110,000 clones; over 70% are singletons and the top ten take around 6%. What was sequenced was PBMCs. Receptors were obtained from a male donor in good health and CMV-seronegative. Both conserved end residues are part of each CDR3. A D gene is named only where the DNA matches it firmly. For some rows the clone size is stated as once, few or many, or as a class when expanded; others skip it.

J	size	D	V	DNA	CDR3
TRBJ1-5	.	.	TRBV6-1	TGTGCCAGCAGTGAAAACGGGGATCAGCCCCAGCATTTT	CASSENGDQPQHF
TRBJ1-1	.	.	TRBV12-5	TGTGCTAGTGGCAGGGGGAACACTGAAGCTTTCTTT	CASGRGNTEAFF
TRBJ2-3	.	.	TRBV5-1	TGCGCCAGCAGCATCACAGGCGGAGATACGCAGTATTTT	CASSITGGDTQYF
TRBJ2-7	.	.	TRBV7-2	TGTGCCAGCAGCTTGCTAGGGGGGGGCTACGAGCAGTACTTC	CASSLLGGGYEQYF
TRBJ1-1	.	.	TRBV19	TGTGCCAGTAGTGGATACGGTGGGCTGGGCACTGAAGCTTTCTTT	CASSGYGGLGTEAFF
TRBJ2-1	.	TRBD1	TRBV28	TGTGCCAGCAGGCAAGGGGGCACTGTGTACAATGAGCAGTTCTTC	CASRQGGTVYNEQFF
TRBJ2-5	.	.	TRBV5-1	TGCGCCAGCAGCTTGCCGGGAGTAAAAGAGACCCAGTACTTC	CASSLPGVKETQYF
TRBJ2-7	once	TRBD2	TRBV28	TGTGCCAGACCAAGCGGGGGCTCCTACGAGCAGTACTTC	CARPSGGSYEQYF
TRBJ2-7	.	.	TRBV7-9	TGTGCCAGCAGCCCCCACCACTCAGCGCCCCACTCCTACGAGCAGTACTTC	CASSPHHSAPHSYEQYF
TRBJ2-7	.	TRBD1	TRBV7-3	TGTGCCAGCAGCACGACAGGGGGCCCTTACGAGCAGTACTTC	CASSTTGGPYEQYF
TRBJ1-5	.	.	TRBV12-5	TGTGCTAGTGGTTTGGGCTGGGGGGGCGGGAATCAGCCCCAGCATTTT	CASGLGWGGGNQPQHF
TRBJ2-1	.	.	TRBV30	TGTGCCTGGAGCCCCTCCGGGGAGCAGTTCTTC	CAWSPSGEQFF